This TCR beta chain was documented in a study of T cell changes during pregnancy in multiple sclerosis. Germline assignment: CDR1 LNHDA and CDR2 SQIVND (reference sequence). The CDR3 runs 15 residues. The V and J ends lost 6 bases and 7 bases, in that order; junction bases with no gene match: 8. The method was immunoSEQ multiplex PCR; TCRdb's version includes in-frame clones alone and lacks a portion of them. The table includes under 85,000 clones, around 94% detected once. This chain uses TRBV19 with TRBJ1-4; 10 nucleotides align to TRBD1. The material was peripheral blood, obtained in the third trimester of pregnancy. The source of this sequence is a female donor with multiple sclerosis, enrolled in a pregnancy study. The CDR3 DNA is TGTGCCAGTAGGCGACTGGGACAGGGGTTTGAAAAACTGTTTTTT. Amino acids: CASRRLGQGFEKLFF.